These 11 T cell receptor beta chains were all obtained from the same sample, sequenced in a study of OX40 agonist ivuxolimab in advanced cancers. The method was immunoSEQ multiplex PCR; TCRdb's version includes in-frame clones alone and lacks a portion of them. The sample lists around 19,000 clones; 87% were seen once. The sample in question was CD4+ or CD8+ T cells sorted from blood, obtained in a trial of the OX40 agonist ivuxolimab. These TCRs come from an adult with an advanced solid tumor such as melanoma, head and neck, liver or kidney cancer.

The gene calls are TRBV7-6 and TRBJ2-5, with 7 bases matching TRBD2. The CDR3 extends over 16 amino acids. The junction had 10 bases not matched to a gene; V was cut back by 1 base and J by 5 bases. Germline CDR1 reads SGHVS; CDR2 reads FNYEAQ. The CDR3: CASSLEPGGSVETQYF. The CDR3 DNA reads TGTGCCAGCAGCTTAGAACCCGGGGGGTCGGTGGAGACCCAGTACTTC.

This clone is judged large. This rearrangement joins TRBV10-3 to TRBJ1-4; D gene unclear. Germline CDR1 is ENHRY and CDR2 is SYGVKD. Trimming removed 3 bases at V and 7 bases at J, with 12 bases between. The CDR3 runs 14 residues. The CDR3 DNA is TGTGCCATCAGTGACATAGGGTCAGGTGAAAAACTGTTTTTT. It yields the protein CAISDIGSGEKLFF.

DNA of the CDR3: TGTGCCAGCATTCTGACCGGGGGCGGGGCGGGGACCGGGGAGCTGTTTTTT. This gives the protein CASILTGGGAGTGELFF. This chain joins TRBV2 and TRBJ2-2; the D gene could be TRBD1 or TRBD2 (6 bases each). The CDR3 contains 17 residues. V was shortened by 7 bases and J by 5 bases, with 23 bases between the two germline ends. Per the germline V gene, CDR1 is SNHLY and CDR2 is FYNNEI.

This clone was seen only a few times. The chain couples TRBV7-8 to TRBJ1-5, with a possible D match to TRBD1 (6 bases). This CDR3 has 14 residues. Germline-derived CDR1 and CDR2 are SGHVS and FQNEAQ. Trimming left V 3 bases short and J 5 bases short, with 11 bases between. CDR3 in amino acids: CASSLTGHHQPQHF. The CDR3 bases are TGTGCCAGCAGCTTGACAGGTCATCATCAGCCCCAGCATTTT. The full variable domain, with the rest looked up from reference TRBV7-8 and TRBJ1-5, is GAGVSQSPRYKVAKRGQDVALRCDPISGHVSLFWYQQALGQGPEFLTYFQNEAQLDKSGLPSDRFFAERPEGSVSTLKIQRTQQEDSAVYLCASSLTGHHQPQHFGDGTRLSIL.

The rearrangement uses TRBV2 and TRBJ2-1; 7 bases line up with TRBD1. The CDR3 is 16 residues long. The germline gives CDR1 SNHLY, CDR2 FYNNEI. V dropped 1 base and J dropped 5; count of bases not matched to a gene: 8. The CDR3 coding sequence is TGTGCCAGCAGTGAAGTTATACAGGGGAAGAACAATGAGCAGTTCTTC. It encodes CASSEVIQGKNNEQFF.

This clone was seen just once. The chain has TRBV18 and TRBJ2-2; D gene uncertain. The CDR3 length is 12 residues. V shed 6 bases and J shed 3 bases, with 5 bases lying between them. CDR1 and CDR2 (germline): KGHSH, LQKENI. This CDR3 is CASSPYTGELFF. The CDR3 DNA follows: TGTGCCAGCTCTCCGTACACCGGGGAGCTGTTTTTT.

This clone was detected a few times. The genes are TRBV6-5 and TRBJ2-5; unclear D gene. The CDR3 runs 15 residues. Germline V gene sequence: CDR1 MNHEY, CDR2 SVGAGI. The germline V and J ends were trimmed by 0 bases and 4 bases, with 12 bases remaining between them. CDR3 loop: CASSYSQGLGETQYF. CDR3 nucleotides: TGTGCCAGCAGTTACTCACAAGGGCTAGGAGAGACCCAGTACTTC.

In the case of this clone: Different DNA sequences within this sample yield the same CDR3. The CDR3 loop reads CASSPRGQMNTEAFF. The CDR3, as DNA: TGTGCCAGCAGTCCTCGAGGTCAGATGAACACTGAAGCTTTCTTT. This sequence joins TRBV28 and TRBJ1-1; D unclear. The germline V and J ends were trimmed by 5 bases and 0 bases, with 13 bases remaining between them. The V gene's germline CDR1 is MDHEN and CDR2 SYDVKM. CDR3 length: 15 amino acids. Supplemented by reference TRBV28 and TRBJ1-1, the full variable domain reads DVKVTQSSRYLVKRTGEKVFLECVQDMDHENMFWYRQDPGLGLRLIYFSYDVKMKEKGDIPEGYSVSREKKERFSLILESASTNQTSMYLCASSPRGQMNTEAFFGQGTRLTVV.

The chain carries TRBV6-5 and TRBJ1-6; TRBD1 might be the D (5 bases). The CDR3 totals 14 residues. In germline, CDR1 is MNHEY, CDR2 SVGAGI. V lost 6 bases, J lost 6 bases, and 12 bases lay in between. CDR3 coding DNA: TGTGCCAGCAGCCCCTTTGGGGCTAATTCACCCCTCCACTTT. Amino acids: CASSPFGANSPLHF.

The chain has TRBV18 and TRBJ2-7; D ambiguous. V was trimmed by 3 bases and J by 3 bases, leaving 9 bases between them. The CDR3 runs 13 residues. The germline V gene has CDR1 KGHSH and CDR2 LQKENI. CDR3 residues: CASSPRSSYEQYF. Written as DNA, the CDR3 is TGTGCCAGCTCACCGAGGAGTAGCTACGAGCAGTACTTC.

The J gene is TRBJ1-1, the V gene TRBV9, with D unresolved. Per germline, CDR1 SGDLS and CDR2 YYNGEE. V gave up 4 bases and J gave up 5 bases, with 9 bases separating them. CDR3 length equals 12 residues. CDR3: CASSPPGTEAFF. The CDR3 DNA is TGTGCCAGCAGCCCTCCGGGGACTGAAGCTTTCTTT.